Below are 8 T cell receptor beta chains sequenced from a single sample in a study of T-cell memory formation after mild COVID-19. Using its own MiXCR run on the 5' RACE reads, TCRdb lists one record per CDR3 protein. The profile shows 110,000 to 150,000 distinct CDR3 sequences, 11% to 15% of them singletons. Sequencing was performed on PBMCs or a T cell subset sorted from them (not recorded which). All receptors come from an adult woman who had mild COVID-19 (a few samples of this study predate the infection). Cell type and time point are not known.

This clonotype was recorded a few times. The chain is built from TRBV5-1 and TRBJ2-5; the D call may be TRBD1 or TRBD2 (5 bases each). V was shortened by 3 bases and J by 2 bases, with 14 bases between the two germline ends. From germline, CDR1 is SGHRS and CDR2 YFSETQ. The CDR3 sequence is 15 residues long. The CDR3 reads CASSWRGTRQETQYF. As DNA, the CDR3 is TGCGCCAGCAGCTGGAGAGGGACGCGTCAAGAGACCCAGTACTTC.

This clonotype was detected only a few times. The rearrangement uses TRBV4-1 and TRBJ2-7, with 11 bases aligning to TRBD1. The V gene end was trimmed by 4 bases and the J gene end by 5 bases; junction bases not matched to a gene: 13. The CDR3 length is 17 residues. Germline lookup yields CDR1 MGHRA and CDR2 YSYEKL. The CDR3 loop reads CASSPWTGTGGKNEQYF. In nucleotides, the CDR3 is TGCGCCAGCAGCCCTTGGACTGGGACAGGGGGTAAAAACGAGCAGTACTTC.

In this sample, this clonotype turned up many times. The rearrangement joins TRBV7-6 to TRBJ2-5; the D call may be TRBD1 or TRBD2 (5 bases each). V lost 1 base and J 1 base, leaving 10 bases between the germline ends. This CDR3 is 15 amino acids long. Germline V CDR1 and CDR2: SGHVS, FNYEAQ. The CDR3 sequence is CASSLVGPAQETQYF. The CDR3, as DNA: TGTGCCAGCAGCTTAGTGGGACCGGCCCAAGAGACCCAGTACTTC. Full variable domain (rest looked up from reference TRBV7-6 and TRBJ2-5): GAGVSQSPRYKVTKRGQDVALRCDPISGHVSLYWYRQALGQGPEFLTYFNYEAQQDKSGLPNDRFSAERPEGSISTLTIQRTEQRDSAMYRCASSLVGPAQETQYFGPGTRLLVL.

In this sample, this clonotype turned up a few times. The chain recombines TRBV30 with TRBJ1-5; tentatively, D is TRBD1 (5 bases). Germline CDR1 reads GTSNPN; CDR2 reads SVGIG (reference sequence). This CDR3 has 13 amino acids. Trimming stripped 0 bases from V and 7 bases from J, with 10 bases between. CDR3 nucleotides: TGTGCCTGGAGTGTAGAGTGGGACCAGCCCCAGCATTTT. Its protein is CAWSVEWDQPQHF.

The chain links TRBV29-1 to TRBJ2-3; the D is unclear. The CDR3 spans 16 residues. Trimming pared 1 base from V and 10 bases from J, leaving 24 bases between. Looked up from germline, CDR1 is SQVTM and CDR2 is ANQGSEA. CDR3: CSVEGGYLKGPPAQYF. The CDR3 DNA reads TGCAGCGTTGAAGGAGGTTACCTTAAGGGTCCTCCCGCGCAGTATTTT.

This clonotype was found many times. The rearrangement links TRBV5-1 to TRBJ2-3; maybe TRBD2 (6 bases). The CDR3 totals 18 residues. Germline CDR1 SGHRS, CDR2 YFSETQ. The V and J ends lost 7 bases and 1 base respectively, with 25 bases between them. The CDR3 bases are TGCGCCAGCCAGGAAGGGGCGGGACCGCTTCCCGGCACAGATACGCAGTATTTT. This codes for CASQEGAGPLPGTDTQYF.

This clonotype has more than one count but fewer than ten. The rearrangement links TRBV19 to TRBJ1-2; 9 bases are a match to TRBD1. The germline gives CDR1 LNHDA, CDR2 SQIVND (reference sequence). The trim removed 2 bases at V and 6 bases at J, leaving 10 bases unmatched. The CDR3 runs 16 residues. CDR3 in DNA: TGTGCCAGTAGTATATCGGGGACAGGGTCCCCTGATGGCTACACCTTC. Translating gives CASSISGTGSPDGYTF.

The chain couples TRBV7-2 to TRBJ2-1, with D uncertain. The CDR3 extends over 12 amino acids. Germline loops: CDR1 SGHTA, CDR2 FQGNSA. Trimming removed 5 bases from V and 3 bases from J, with 5 bases in between. The CDR3 nucleotides read TGTGCCAGCAGCGCATACTACAATGAGCAGTTCTTC. It is translated as CASSAYYNEQFF. Full variable domain (remainder filled in from reference TRBV7-2 and TRBJ2-1): GAGVSQSPSNKVTEKGKDVELRCDPISGHTALYWYRQSLGQGLEFLIYFQGNSAPDKSGLPSDRFSAERTGGSVSTLTIQRTQQEDSAVYLCASSAYYNEQFFGPGTRLTVL.